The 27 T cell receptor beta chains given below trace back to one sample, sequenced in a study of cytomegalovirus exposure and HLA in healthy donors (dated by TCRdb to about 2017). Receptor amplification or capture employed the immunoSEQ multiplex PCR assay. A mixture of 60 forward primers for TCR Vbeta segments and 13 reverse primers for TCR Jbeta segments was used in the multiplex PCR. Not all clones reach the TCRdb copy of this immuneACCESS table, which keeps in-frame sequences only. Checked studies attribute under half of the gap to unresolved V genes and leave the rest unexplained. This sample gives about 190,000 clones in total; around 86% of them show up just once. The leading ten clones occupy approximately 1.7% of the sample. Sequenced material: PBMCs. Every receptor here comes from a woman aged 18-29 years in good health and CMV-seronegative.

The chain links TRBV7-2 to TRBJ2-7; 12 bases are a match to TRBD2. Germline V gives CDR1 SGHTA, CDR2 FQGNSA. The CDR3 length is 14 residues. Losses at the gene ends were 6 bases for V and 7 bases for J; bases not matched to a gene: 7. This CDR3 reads CASRSSGGGREQYF. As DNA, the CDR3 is TGTGCCAGCAGGTCTAGCGGGGGGGGACGGGAGCAGTACTTC.

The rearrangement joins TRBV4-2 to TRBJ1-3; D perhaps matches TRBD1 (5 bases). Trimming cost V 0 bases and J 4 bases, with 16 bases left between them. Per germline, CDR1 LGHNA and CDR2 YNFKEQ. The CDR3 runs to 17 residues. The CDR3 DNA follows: TGTGCCAGCAGCCAAGACGCGGACACAGGTTCCGGAAACACCATATATTTT. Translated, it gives CASSQDADTGSGNTIYF.

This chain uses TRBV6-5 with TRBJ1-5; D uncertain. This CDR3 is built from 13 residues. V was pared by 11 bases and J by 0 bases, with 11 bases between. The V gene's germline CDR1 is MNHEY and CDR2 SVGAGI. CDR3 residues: CAVAGNSNQPQHF. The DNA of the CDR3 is TGTGCCGTCGCGGGCAATAGCAATCAGCCCCAGCATTTT.

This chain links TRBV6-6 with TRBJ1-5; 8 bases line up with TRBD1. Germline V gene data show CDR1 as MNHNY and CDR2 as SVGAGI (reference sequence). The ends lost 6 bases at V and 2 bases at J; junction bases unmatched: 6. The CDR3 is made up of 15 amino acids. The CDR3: CASSPGQGGNQPQHF. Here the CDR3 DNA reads TGTGCCAGCAGCCCCGGACAGGGCGGCAATCAGCCCCAGCATTTT.

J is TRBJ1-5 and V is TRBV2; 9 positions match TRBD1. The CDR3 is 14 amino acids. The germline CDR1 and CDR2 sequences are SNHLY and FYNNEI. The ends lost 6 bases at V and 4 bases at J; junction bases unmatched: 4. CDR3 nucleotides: TGTGCCAGCAGCTTAGACAGGGGGAATCAGCCCCAGCATTTT. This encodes CASSLDRGNQPQHF.

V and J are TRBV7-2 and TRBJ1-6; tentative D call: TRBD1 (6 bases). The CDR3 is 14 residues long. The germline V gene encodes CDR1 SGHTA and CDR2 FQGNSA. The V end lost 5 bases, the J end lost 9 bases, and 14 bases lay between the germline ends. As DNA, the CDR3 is TGTGCCAGCAGCCTAGGGGGGCGAAGTTCACCCCTCCACTTT. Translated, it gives CASSLGGRSSPLHF. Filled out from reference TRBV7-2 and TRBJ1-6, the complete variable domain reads GAGVSQSPSNKVTEKGKDVELRCDPISGHTALYWYRQSLGQGLEFLIYFQGNSAPDKSGLPSDRFSAERTGGSVSTLTIQRTQQEDSAVYLCASSLGGRSSPLHFGNGTRLTVT.

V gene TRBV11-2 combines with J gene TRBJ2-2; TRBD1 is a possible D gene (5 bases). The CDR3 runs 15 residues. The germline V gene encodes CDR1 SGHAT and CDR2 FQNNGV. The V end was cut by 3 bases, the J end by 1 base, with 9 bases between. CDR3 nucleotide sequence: TGTGCCAGCAGCTTTGGGGCCCTGAACACCGGGGAGCTGTTTTTT. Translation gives CASSFGALNTGELFF.

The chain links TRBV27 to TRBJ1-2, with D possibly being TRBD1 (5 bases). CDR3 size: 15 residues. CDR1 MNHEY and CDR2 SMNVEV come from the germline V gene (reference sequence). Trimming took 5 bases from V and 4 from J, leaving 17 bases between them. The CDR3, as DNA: TGTGCCAGCAGTGCATTACCCGAGACAGTCTATGGCTACACCTTC. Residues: CASSALPETVYGYTF.

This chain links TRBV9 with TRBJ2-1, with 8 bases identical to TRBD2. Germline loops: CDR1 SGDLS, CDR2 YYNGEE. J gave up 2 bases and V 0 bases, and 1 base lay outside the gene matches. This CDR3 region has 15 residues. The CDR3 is CASSVEAGAYNEQFF. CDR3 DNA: TGTGCCAGCAGCGTAGAAGCGGGGGCCTACAATGAGCAGTTCTTC.

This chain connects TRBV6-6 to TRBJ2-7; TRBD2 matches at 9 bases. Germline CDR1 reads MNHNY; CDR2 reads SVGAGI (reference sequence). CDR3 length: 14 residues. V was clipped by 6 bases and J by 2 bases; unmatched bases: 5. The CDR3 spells CASSQERGAYEQYF. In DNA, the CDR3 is TGTGCCAGCAGCCAGGAGCGGGGGGCCTACGAGCAGTACTTC.

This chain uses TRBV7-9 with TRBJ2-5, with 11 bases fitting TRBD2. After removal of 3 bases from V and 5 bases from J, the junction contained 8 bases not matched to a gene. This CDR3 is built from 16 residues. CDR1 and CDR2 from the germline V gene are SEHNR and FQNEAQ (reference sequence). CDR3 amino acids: CASSFGTSGAKETQYF. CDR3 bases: TGTGCCAGCAGCTTCGGGACTAGCGGTGCCAAGGAGACCCAGTACTTC.

The CDR3 DNA follows: TGTGCCAGCAGCGAACTAGCGGGAGGACACTACGAGCAGTACTTC. Amino acids: CASSELAGGHYEQYF. The rearrangement joins TRBV9 to TRBJ2-7; 12 bases map to TRBD2. CDR3 length: 15 amino acids. CDR1 SGDLS and CDR2 YYNGEE come from the germline V gene. The J segment lost 3 bases and the V segment lost 3 bases, leaving 4 bases of the junction unmatched.

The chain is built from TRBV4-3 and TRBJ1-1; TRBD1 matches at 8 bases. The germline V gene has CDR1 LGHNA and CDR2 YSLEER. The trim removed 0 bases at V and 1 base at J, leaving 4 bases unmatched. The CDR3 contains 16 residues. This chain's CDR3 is CASSQDSTGANTEAFF. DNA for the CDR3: TGCGCCAGCAGCCAAGATTCGACAGGGGCGAACACTGAAGCTTTCTTT.

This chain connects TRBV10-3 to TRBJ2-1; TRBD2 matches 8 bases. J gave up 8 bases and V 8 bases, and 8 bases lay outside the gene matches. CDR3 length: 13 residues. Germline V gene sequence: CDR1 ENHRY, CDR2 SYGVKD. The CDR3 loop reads CAISRGGLDEQFF. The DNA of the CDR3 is TGTGCCATCTCAAGAGGGGGACTAGATGAGCAGTTCTTC.

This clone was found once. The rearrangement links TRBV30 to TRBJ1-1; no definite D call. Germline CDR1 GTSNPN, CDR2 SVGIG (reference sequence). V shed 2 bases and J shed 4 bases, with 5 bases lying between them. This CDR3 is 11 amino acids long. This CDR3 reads CAWSPRTEAFF. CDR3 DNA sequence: TGTGCCTGGAGTCCCCGCACTGAAGCTTTCTTT. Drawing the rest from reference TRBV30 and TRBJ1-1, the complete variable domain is SQTIHQWPATLVQPVGSPLSLECTVEGTSNPNLYWYRQAAGRGLQLLFYSVGIGQISSEVPQNLSASRPQDRQFILSSKKLLLSDSGFYLCAWSPRTEAFFGQGTRLTVV.

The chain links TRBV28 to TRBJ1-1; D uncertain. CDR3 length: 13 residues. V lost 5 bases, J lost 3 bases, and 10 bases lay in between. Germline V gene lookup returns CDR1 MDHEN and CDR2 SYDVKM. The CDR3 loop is CASSPRTYTEAFF. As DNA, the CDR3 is TGTGCCAGCAGTCCGCGGACTTACACTGAAGCTTTCTTT.

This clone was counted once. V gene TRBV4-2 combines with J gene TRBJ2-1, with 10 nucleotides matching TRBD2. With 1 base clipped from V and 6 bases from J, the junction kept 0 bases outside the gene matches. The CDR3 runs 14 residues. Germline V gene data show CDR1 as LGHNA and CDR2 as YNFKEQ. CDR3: CASSQASGSNEQFF. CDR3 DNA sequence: TGTGCCAGCAGCCAAGCTAGCGGGAGCAATGAGCAGTTCTTC.

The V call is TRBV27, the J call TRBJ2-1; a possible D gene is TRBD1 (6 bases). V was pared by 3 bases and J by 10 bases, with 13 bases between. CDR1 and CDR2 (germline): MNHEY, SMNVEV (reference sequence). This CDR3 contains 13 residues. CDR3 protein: CASSLLSGGEQFF. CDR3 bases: TGTGCCAGCAGTTTGCTGAGTGGGGGCGAGCAGTTCTTC.

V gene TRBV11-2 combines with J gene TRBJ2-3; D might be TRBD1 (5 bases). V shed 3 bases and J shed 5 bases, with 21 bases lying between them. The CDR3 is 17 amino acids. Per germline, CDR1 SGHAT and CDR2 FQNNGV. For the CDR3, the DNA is TGTGCCAGCAGCTTGGGAACAGGAATCAGATCCCTAGATACGCAGTATTTT. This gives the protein CASSLGTGIRSLDTQYF.

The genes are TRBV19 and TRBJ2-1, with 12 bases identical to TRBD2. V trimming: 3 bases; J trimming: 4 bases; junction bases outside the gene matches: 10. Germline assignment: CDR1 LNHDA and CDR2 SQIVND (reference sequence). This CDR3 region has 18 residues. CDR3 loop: CASSIRLAGGPRYNEQFF. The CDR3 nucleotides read TGTGCCAGTAGTATCCGGCTAGCGGGGGGGCCCCGTTACAATGAGCAGTTCTTC. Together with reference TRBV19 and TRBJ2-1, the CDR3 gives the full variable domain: DGGITQSPKYLFRKEGQNVTLSCEQNLNHDAMYWYRQDPGQGLRLIYYSQIVNDFQKGDIAEGYSVSREKKESFPLTVTSAQKNPTAFYLCASSIRLAGGPRYNEQFFGPGTRLTVL.

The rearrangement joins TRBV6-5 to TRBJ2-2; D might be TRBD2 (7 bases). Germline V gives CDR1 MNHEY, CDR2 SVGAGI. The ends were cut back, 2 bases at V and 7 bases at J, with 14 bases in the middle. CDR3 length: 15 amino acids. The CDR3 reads CASSYGGGRGGELFF. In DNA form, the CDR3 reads TGTGCCAGCAGTTACGGCGGGGGCCGAGGCGGGGAGCTGTTTTTT.

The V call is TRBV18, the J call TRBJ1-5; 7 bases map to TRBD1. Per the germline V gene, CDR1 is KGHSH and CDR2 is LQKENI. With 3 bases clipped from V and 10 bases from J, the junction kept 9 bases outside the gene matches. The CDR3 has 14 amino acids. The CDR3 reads CASSPPGQYPPQHF. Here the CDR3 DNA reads TGTGCCAGCTCACCGCCGGGACAGTATCCTCCCCAGCATTTT.

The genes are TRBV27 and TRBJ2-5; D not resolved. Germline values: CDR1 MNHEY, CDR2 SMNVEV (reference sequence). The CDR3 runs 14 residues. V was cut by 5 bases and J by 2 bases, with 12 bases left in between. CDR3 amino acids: CASSLADKQETQYF. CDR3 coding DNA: TGTGCCAGCAGTCTCGCTGACAAGCAAGAGACCCAGTACTTC.

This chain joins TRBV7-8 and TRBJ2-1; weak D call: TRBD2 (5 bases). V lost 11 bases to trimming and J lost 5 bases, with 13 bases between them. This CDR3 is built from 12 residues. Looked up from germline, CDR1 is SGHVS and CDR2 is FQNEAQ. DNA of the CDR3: TGTGCCCTAGGGCGGGCCGACAATGAGCAGTTCTTC. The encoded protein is CALGRADNEQFF. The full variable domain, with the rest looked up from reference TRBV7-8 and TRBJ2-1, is GAGVSQSPRYKVAKRGQDVALRCDPISGHVSLFWYQQALGQGPEFLTYFQNEAQLDKSGLPSDRFFAERPEGSVSTLKIQRTQQEDSAVYLCALGRADNEQFFGPGTRLTVL.

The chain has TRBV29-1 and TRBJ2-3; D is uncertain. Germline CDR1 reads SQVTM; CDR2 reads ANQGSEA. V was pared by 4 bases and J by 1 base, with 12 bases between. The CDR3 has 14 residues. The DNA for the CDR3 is TGCAGCGTTGCCTGGGCAGGTGGCACAGATACGCAGTATTTT. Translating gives CSVAWAGGTDTQYF.

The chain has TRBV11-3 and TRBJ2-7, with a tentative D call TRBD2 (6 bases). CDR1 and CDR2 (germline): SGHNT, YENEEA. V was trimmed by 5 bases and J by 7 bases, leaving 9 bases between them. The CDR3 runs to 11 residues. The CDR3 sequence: CASSQGLEQYF. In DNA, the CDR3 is TGTGCCAGCAGCCAGGGACTTGAGCAGTACTTC. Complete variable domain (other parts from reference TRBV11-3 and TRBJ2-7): EAGVVQSPRYKIIEKKQPVAFWCNPISGHNTLYWYLQNLGQGPELLIRYENEEAVDDSQLPKDRFSAERLKGVDSTLKIQPAELGDSAVYLCASSQGLEQYFGPGTRLTVT.

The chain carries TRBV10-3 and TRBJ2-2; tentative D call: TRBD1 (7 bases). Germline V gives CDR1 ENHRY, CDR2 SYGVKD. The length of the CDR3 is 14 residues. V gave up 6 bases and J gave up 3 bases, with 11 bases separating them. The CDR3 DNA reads TGTGCCATCAGCGACAGGGAGGACACCGGGGAGCTGTTTTTT. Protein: CAISDREDTGELFF.